This T cell receptor (beta chain) stems from a study of shared clonotypes between healthy human individuals. This clone was detected once. Original processing methods: ImmunoSEQ sequences covered only the junction and lacked quality scores; filtering therefore differed. Sequencing used immunoSEQ multiplex PCR; TCRdb keeps in-frame clones, though not all of them. From that table come the V and J calls and clone size; the DNA was used to work out D and trimming. The table shows 2 million to 2.5 million clones, with approximately 95% occurring only once. The source of this sequence is a man younger than 30 in good health. Some clones in this sample may be carry-over from other donors' samples. The sample consisted of naive CD4+ T cells from PBMCs. Specified subset: CD45RA+ positively selected.

DNA of the CDR3: TGCGCCAGCAGCCACATCGGACAGGGTAGGGGCACAGATACGCAGTATTTT. Protein sequence: CASSHIGQGRGTDTQYF. The chain joins TRBV4-1 to TRBJ2-3, with 8 bases matching TRBD1. V shed 3 bases and J 1 base; nucleotides not matched to a gene: 9. Per the germline V gene, CDR1 is MGHRA and CDR2 is YSYEKL. The CDR3 extends over 17 amino acids.